This T cell receptor (beta chain) was obtained from a study of blood T cell repertoires in COVID-19. Study information: Some COVID-19 samples were acute and others convalescent; all came from the United States, Italy and Spain. From T cells, B-cell-depleted T cells, or PBMCs came the material, which was cDNA or gDNA.

Original methodology: For nucleated cells, counts were estimated from reference gene primer amplification. Assay used: immunoSEQ multiplex PCR; TCRdb lists only in-frame clones, some missing. The V and J calls and clone size are taken from that table; D and trimming were inferred from the DNA. Of 300,000 or so clones in the sample, 86% were seen once. The clonotype comes from a woman in her fifties or sixties with acute or convalescent COVID-19. The specimen sequenced was peripheral blood.

Here the CDR3 reads CASSHTSPGGEETQYF. CDR3 DNA: TGTGCCAGCTCACATACTAGTCCCGGAGGGGAAGAGACCCAGTACTTC. The chain is built from TRBV18 and TRBJ2-5; perhaps TRBD2 as D (6 bases). The CDR3 is 16 amino acids. The ends were cut back, 4 bases at V and 3 bases at J, with 18 bases in the middle. Per the germline V gene, CDR1 is KGHSH and CDR2 is LQKENI.